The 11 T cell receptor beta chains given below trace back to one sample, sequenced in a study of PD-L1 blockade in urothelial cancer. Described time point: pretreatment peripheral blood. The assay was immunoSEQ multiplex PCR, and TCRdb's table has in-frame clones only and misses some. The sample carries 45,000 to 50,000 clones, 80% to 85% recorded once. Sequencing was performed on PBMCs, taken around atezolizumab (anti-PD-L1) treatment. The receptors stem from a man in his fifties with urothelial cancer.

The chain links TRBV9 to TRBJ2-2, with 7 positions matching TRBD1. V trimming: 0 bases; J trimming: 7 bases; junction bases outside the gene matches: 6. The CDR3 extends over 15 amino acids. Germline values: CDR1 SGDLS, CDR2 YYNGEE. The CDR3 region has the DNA TGTGCCAGCAGCGTAGGACAGGGTGAGGGCGGGGAGCTGTTTTTT. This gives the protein CASSVGQGEGGELFF.

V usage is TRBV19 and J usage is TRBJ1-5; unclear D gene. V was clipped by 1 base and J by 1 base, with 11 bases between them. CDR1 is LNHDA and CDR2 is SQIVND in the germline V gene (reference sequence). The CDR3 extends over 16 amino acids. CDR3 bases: TGTGCCAGTAGTATAGGTGCGGGTAGGAGCAATCAGCCCCAGCATTTT. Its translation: CASSIGAGRSNQPQHF.

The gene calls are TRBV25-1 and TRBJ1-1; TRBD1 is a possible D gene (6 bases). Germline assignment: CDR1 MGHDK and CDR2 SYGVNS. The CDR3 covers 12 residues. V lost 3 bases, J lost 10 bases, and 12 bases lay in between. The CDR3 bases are TGTGCCAGCAGTGACTCCGACAGGAGAGCTTTCTTT. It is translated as CASSDSDRRAFF.

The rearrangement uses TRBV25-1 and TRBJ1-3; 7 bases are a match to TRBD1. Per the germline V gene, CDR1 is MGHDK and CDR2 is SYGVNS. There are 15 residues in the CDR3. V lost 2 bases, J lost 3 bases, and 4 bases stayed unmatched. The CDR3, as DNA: TGTGCCAGCAGTGAAGGGGGACAGCTTGGAAACACCATATATTTT. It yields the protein CASSEGGQLGNTIYF.

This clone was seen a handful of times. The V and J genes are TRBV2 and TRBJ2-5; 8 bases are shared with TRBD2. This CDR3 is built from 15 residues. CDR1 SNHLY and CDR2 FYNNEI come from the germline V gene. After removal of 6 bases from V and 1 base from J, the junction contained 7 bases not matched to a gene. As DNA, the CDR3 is TGTGCCAGCAGCCTGGAGGGACTAGGCCAAGAGACCCAGTACTTC. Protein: CASSLEGLGQETQYF.

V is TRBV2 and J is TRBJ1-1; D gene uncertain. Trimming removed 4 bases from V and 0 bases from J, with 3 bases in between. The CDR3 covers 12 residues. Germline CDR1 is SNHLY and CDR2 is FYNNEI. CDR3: CASSAVNTEAFF. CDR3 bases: TGTGCCAGCAGTGCAGTGAACACTGAAGCTTTCTTT.

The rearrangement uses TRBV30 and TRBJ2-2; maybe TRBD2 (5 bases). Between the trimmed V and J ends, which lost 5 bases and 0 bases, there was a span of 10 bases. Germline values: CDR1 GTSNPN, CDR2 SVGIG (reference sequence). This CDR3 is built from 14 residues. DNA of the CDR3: TGTGCCTGGGGCGGGTTATCGAACACCGGGGAGCTGTTTTTT. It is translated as CAWGGLSNTGELFF. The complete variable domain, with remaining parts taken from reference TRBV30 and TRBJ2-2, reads SQTIHQWPATLVQPVGSPLSLECTVEGTSNPNLYWYRQAAGRGLQLLFYSVGIGQISSEVPQNLSASRPQDRQFILSSKKLLLSDSGFYLCAWGGLSNTGELFFGEGSRLTVL.

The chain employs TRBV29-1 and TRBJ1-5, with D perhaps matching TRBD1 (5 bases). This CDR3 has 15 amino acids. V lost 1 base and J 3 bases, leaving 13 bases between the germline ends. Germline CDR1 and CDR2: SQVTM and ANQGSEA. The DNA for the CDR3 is TGCAGCGTTGAAGTGGCAGGGTCCCACAATCAGCCCCAGCATTTT. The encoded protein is CSVEVAGSHNQPQHF.

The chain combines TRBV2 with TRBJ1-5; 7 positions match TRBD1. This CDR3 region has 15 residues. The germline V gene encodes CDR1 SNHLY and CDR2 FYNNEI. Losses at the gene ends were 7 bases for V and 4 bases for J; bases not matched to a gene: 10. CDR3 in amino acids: CASNTGAGGNQPQHF. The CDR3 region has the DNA TGTGCCAGCAATACAGGGGCGGGTGGGAATCAGCCCCAGCATTTT.

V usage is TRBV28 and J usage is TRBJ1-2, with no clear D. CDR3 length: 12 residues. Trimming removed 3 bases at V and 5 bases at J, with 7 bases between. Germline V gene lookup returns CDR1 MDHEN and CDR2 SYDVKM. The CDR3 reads CASSLAGYGYTF. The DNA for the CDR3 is TGTGCCAGCAGTTTGGCGGGGTATGGCTACACCTTC.

CDR3 in amino acids: CASSVQAGPQETQYF. CDR3 bases: TGTGCCAGCAGCGTCCAAGCGGGGCCGCAAGAGACCCAGTACTTC. V usage is TRBV9 and J usage is TRBJ2-5, with 7 bases matching TRBD2. The V gene's germline CDR1 is SGDLS and CDR2 YYNGEE. This CDR3 has 15 amino acids. V shed 2 bases, J shed 2 bases, and the junction held 6 bases outside the gene matches.